This T cell receptor beta chain originates from a study of CD8+CD57+ T cells in acquired aplastic anemia. According to the study, genomic DNA was the template for TCR beta VDJ and CDR3 profiling. TCRdb independently ran MiXCR on the reads; one entry per CDR3 protein. The table has 150,000 to 200,000 distinct CDR3 sequences, about 50% seen once; the top ten hold roughly 30%. V lost 1 base to trimming and J lost 4 bases, with 16 bases between them. CDR3 length: 16 amino acids. Looked up from germline, CDR1 is SGHAT and CDR2 is FQDESV (reference sequence). The authors sequenced patients whose flow cytometry had shown CD8+CD57+ cell expansion.

The sequence was obtained from a human donor with aplastic anemia. This sequence joins TRBV11-1 and TRBJ1-1; a possible D gene is TRBD1 (5 bases). The material sequenced was sorted CD4+, CD8+, or CD8+CD57+ T cells (not recorded which) from PBMCs. CDR3 nucleotides: TGTGCCAGCAGCTTAGTAGCGAGTGGGGCGGGCACTGAAGCTTTCTTT. It codes for CASSLVASGAGTEAFF.